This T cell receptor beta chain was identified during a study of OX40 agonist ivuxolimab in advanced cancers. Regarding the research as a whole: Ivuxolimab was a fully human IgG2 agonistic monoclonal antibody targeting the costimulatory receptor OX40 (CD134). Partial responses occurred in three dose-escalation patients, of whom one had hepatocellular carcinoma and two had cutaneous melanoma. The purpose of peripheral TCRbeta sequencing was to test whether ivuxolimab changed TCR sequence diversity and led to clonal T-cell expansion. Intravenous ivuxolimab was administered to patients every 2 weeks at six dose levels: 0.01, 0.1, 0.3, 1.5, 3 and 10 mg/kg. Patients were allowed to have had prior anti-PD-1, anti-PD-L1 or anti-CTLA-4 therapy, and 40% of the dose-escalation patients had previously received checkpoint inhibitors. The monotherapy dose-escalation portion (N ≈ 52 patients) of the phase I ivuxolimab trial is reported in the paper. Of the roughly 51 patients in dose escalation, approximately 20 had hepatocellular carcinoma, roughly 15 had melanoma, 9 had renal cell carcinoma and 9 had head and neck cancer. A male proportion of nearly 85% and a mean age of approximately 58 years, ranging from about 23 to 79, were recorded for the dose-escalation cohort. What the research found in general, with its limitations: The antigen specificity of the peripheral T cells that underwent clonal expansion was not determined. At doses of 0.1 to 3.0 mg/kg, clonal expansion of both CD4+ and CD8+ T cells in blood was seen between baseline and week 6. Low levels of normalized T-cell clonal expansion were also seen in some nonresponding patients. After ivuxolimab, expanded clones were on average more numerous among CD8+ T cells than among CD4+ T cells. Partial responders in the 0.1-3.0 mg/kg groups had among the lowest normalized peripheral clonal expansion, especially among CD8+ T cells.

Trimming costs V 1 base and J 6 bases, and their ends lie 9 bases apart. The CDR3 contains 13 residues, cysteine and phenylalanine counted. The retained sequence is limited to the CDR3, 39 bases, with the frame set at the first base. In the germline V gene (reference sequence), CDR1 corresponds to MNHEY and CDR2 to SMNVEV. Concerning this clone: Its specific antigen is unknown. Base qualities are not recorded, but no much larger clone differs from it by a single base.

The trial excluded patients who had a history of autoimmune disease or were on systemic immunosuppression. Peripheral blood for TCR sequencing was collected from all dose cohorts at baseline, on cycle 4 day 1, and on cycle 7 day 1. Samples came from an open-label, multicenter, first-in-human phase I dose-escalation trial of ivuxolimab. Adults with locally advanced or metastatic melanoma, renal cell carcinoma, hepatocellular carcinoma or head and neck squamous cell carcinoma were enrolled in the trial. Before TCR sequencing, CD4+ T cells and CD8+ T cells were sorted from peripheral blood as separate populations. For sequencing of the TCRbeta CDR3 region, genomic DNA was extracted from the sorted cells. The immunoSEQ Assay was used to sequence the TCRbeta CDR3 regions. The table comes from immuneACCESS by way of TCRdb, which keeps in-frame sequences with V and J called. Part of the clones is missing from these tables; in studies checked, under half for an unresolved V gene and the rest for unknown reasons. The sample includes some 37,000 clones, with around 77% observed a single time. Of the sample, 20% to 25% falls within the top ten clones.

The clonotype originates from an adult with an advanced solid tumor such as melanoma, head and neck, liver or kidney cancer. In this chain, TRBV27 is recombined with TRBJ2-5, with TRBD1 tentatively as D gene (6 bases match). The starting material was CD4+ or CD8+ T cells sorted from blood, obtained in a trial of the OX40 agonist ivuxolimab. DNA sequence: TGTGCCAGCAGTTTATATACAGGGAAGACCCAGTACTTC. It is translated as CASSLYTGKTQYF.